The present entry profiles one T cell receptor beta chain with its context. The entry originates in a study of blood T cell repertoires in COVID-19. Profiling relied on immunoSEQ multiplex PCR, and the TCRdb table lists in-frame clones only, not all of them. The table includes about 220,000 clones, roughly nine tenths detected once. CDR1 and CDR2 (germline): LNHDA, SQIVND (reference sequence). The CDR3 sequence is 14 residues long. V lost 3 bases, J lost 5 bases, and 2 bases stayed unmatched. This TCR came from a woman in her twenties or thirties who had recovered from COVID-19. Sequenced sample: PBMCs or T cells enriched from blood (not recorded which). The chain combines TRBV19 with TRBJ2-2, with 8 bases aligning to TRBD1. This CDR3 is CASSIRTGTGELFF. The DNA of the CDR3 is TGTGCCAGTAGTATCCGGACAGGGACCGGGGAGCTGTTTTTT.